This entry lists 5 T cell receptor beta chains sequenced from one sample in a study of T cells in Graves' hyperthyroidism and ophthalmopathy (dated by TCRdb to between 2019 and 2020). Receptor libraries were prepared by multiplex PCR. Sequencing used an Illumina HiSeq 2000. TCR beta CDR3 regions were amplified from RNA transcripts. The TCR CDR3 was subjected to a first round of RT-PCR using the HTBI primer set and the Qiagen OneStep RT-PCR kit. TCRdb reprocessed the public reads (quality trimming at Q25 with fastp, clone calling with MiXCR) and kept in-frame beta chains. One record per CDR3 amino acid sequence lists the most common genes and DNA. The table for this sample lists about 760,000 distinct CDR3 sequences; 35% of them were counted only once. Approximately 31% of the sample goes to the ten largest clones. Source material: blood. The receptors come from a woman aged 40 to 49 with Graves' hyperthyroidism.

This clonotype turned up a few times. This chain links TRBV7-2 with TRBJ1-5, with D unclear. From germline, CDR1 is SGHTA and CDR2 FQGNSA. The CDR3 runs to 15 residues. Trimming took off 4 bases at V and 2 bases at J, with 12 bases between the two ends. Written as DNA, the CDR3 is TGTGCCAGCAGCTCCGGACTGTATGGCAATCAGCCCCAGCATTTT. It codes for CASSSGLYGNQPQHF.

This clonotype was seen a handful of times. The J gene is TRBJ2-5, the V gene TRBV10-3; 8 positions match TRBD1. Germline V gives CDR1 ENHRY, CDR2 SYGVKD. V dropped 0 bases and J dropped 3; count of bases not matched to a gene: 6. This CDR3 spans 16 amino acids. DNA of the CDR3: TGTGCCATCAGTGAGTCCAGGGGGCGTTTAGAAGAGACCCAGTACTTC. Translating it yields CAISESRGRLEETQYF.

In its sample, this clonotype was seen many times. This sequence joins TRBV9 and TRBJ2-2; D possibly corresponds to TRBD2 (6 bases). Germline values: CDR1 SGDLS, CDR2 YYNGEE. V lost 4 bases and J lost 6, with 10 bases in between. This CDR3 is built from 13 residues. CDR3 nucleotide sequence: TGTGCCAGCAGCACCCGACTAGCCGGGGAGCTGTTTTTT. Translation gives CASSTRLAGELFF.

CDR3 residues: CASSLALGGHRELFF. The CDR3 coding sequence is TGTGCCAGCAGCTTAGCGTTGGGGGGTCACCGGGAGCTGTTTTTT. The V and J genes are TRBV7-9 and TRBJ2-2; D might be TRBD2 (6 bases). The CDR3 is made up of 15 amino acids. From germline, CDR1 is SEHNR and CDR2 FQNEAQ (reference sequence). Trimming cost V 0 bases and J 9 bases, with 14 bases left between them.

For this clonotype: A much bigger clone sits one base away, suggesting this may be a read error. Here the CDR3 reads CVSSRSGEINTEAFF. The DNA for the CDR3 is TGTGTCAGCAGCCGTTCCGGGGAAATTAACACTGAAGCTTTCTTT. This sequence joins TRBV7-2 and TRBJ1-1; D not resolved. The CDR3 covers 15 residues. Germline V gene lookup returns CDR1 SGHTA and CDR2 FQGNSA.